This TCR beta chain was captured by sequencing in a study of cytomegalovirus exposure and HLA in healthy donors. Findings and caveats of the study: Reports indicate that TCR beta sequences accurately predicted the HLA-A and HLA-B alleles of most subjects.

The primer mix had 60 Vbeta and 13 Jbeta primers. TCRdb's table, derived via immunoSEQ multiplex PCR, lists solely in-frame clones and lacks some. The profile shows around 120,000 clones, 81% of them singletons. This CDR3 spans 12 amino acids. The ends were cut back, 3 bases at V and 4 bases at J, with 4 bases in the middle. Looked up from germline, CDR1 is KGHSH and CDR2 is LQKENI. A remark on this clone: What it recognizes is unknown.

Specimen: PBMCs. The source is a woman in her twenties or thirties in good health and CMV-seronegative. This chain joins TRBV18 and TRBJ1-5; unclear D gene. The DNA of the CDR3 is TGTGCCAGCTCACCCGAGAATCAGCCCCAGCATTTT. Amino acids: CASSPENQPQHF.